A single sample is the source of the 17 T cell receptor beta chains below, sequenced in a study of cytomegalovirus exposure and HLA in healthy donors listed by TCRdb under 2017. The library was built by means of the immunoSEQ multiplex PCR assay. The multiplex PCR relied on a mix of 60 forward primers for TCR Vbeta segments and 13 reverse primers for TCR Jbeta segments. Held by TCRdb, this immuneACCESS table contains in-frame sequences only and omits some clones. Under half of the omission traces to an unresolved V gene where checked; the cause of the rest is unknown. The sample has about 86,000 clones on record, about 71% of them singletons. The top ten constitute approximately 7.8% of the sample. Material for sequencing was PBMCs. These receptors originate from a man aged 60-69 years in good health and CMV-seronegative.

The chain is built from TRBV5-4 and TRBJ2-1; a weak D match, TRBD1 (6 bases). V dropped 0 bases and J dropped 4 bases, with 11 bases sitting between them. This CDR3 is built from 15 residues. The germline V gene encodes CDR1 SGHNT and CDR2 YYREEE (reference sequence). CDR3 region: CASSLGNRDYNEQFF. DNA for the CDR3: TGTGCCAGCAGCTTGGGGAACAGGGATTACAATGAGCAGTTCTTC.

This clone was picked up one time. The J gene is TRBJ1-2, the V gene TRBV29-1, with unresolved D. This CDR3 spans 14 amino acids. Germline lookup yields CDR1 SQVTM and CDR2 ANQGSEA. V lost 0 bases and J 4 bases, leaving 12 bases between the germline ends. The DNA for the CDR3 is TGCAGCGTTGAAGATCTGGGAGGGATCTATGGCTACACCTTC. Protein sequence: CSVEDLGGIYGYTF.

The chain has TRBV30 and TRBJ2-3, with 9 bases aligning to TRBD1. The germline V gene has CDR1 GTSNPN and CDR2 SVGIG (reference sequence). With V trimmed by 2 bases and J by 1 base, 4 bases remained unmatched. CDR3 length: 15 amino acids. The chain's CDR3 is CAWSLRTGGTDTQYF. CDR3 coding DNA: TGTGCCTGGAGTTTAAGGACAGGGGGCACAGATACGCAGTATTTT.

V usage is TRBV28 and J usage is TRBJ2-1; no clear D gene. This CDR3 is built from 15 residues. Trimming removed 7 bases from V and 0 bases from J, with 13 bases in between. CDR1 is MDHEN, CDR2 SYDVKM, per germline. The CDR3 nucleotides read TGTGCCAGCACGGAGTCGGTAAACTCCTACAATGAGCAGTTCTTC. Translated: CASTESVNSYNEQFF.

The chain uses TRBV19 and TRBJ1-6; D may be TRBD1 (5 bases). In germline, CDR1 is LNHDA, CDR2 SQIVND (reference sequence). CDR3 length: 14 residues. Trimming cost V 5 bases and J 7 bases, with 12 bases left between them. The CDR3 loop is CASSSAWGNSPLHF. The CDR3 DNA is TGTGCCAGTAGTTCCGCATGGGGCAATTCACCCCTCCACTTT. The whole variable domain, remainder taken from reference TRBV19 and TRBJ1-6, is DGGITQSPKYLFRKEGQNVTLSCEQNLNHDAMYWYRQDPGQGLRLIYYSQIVNDFQKGDIAEGYSVSREKKESFPLTVTSAQKNPTAFYLCASSSAWGNSPLHFGNGTRLTVT.

The genes are TRBV19 and TRBJ1-1, with 9 bases lining up with TRBD1. With V trimmed by 8 bases and J by 3 bases, 4 bases remained unmatched. The CDR3 has 13 residues. Germline assignment: CDR1 LNHDA and CDR2 SQIVND (reference sequence). The CDR3 DNA follows: TGTGCCAGTGGCCGGGACAGGGACACTGAAGCTTTCTTT. It specifies CASGRDRDTEAFF.

V usage is TRBV30 and J usage is TRBJ1-1; D uncertain. V was trimmed by 5 bases and J by 5 bases, leaving 15 bases between them. CDR1 GTSNPN and CDR2 SVGIG come from the germline V gene (reference sequence). This CDR3 has 13 amino acids. CDR3 nucleotide sequence: TGTGCCTGGGTCTCTTTCACGGGGACTGAAGCTTTCTTT. This gives the protein CAWVSFTGTEAFF. The whole variable domain, remainder taken from reference TRBV30 and TRBJ1-1, is SQTIHQWPATLVQPVGSPLSLECTVEGTSNPNLYWYRQAAGRGLQLLFYSVGIGQISSEVPQNLSASRPQDRQFILSSKKLLLSDSGFYLCAWVSFTGTEAFFGQGTRLTVV.

This rearrangement joins TRBV28 to TRBJ2-7; TRBD2 might be the D (6 bases). Germline-derived CDR1 and CDR2 are MDHEN and SYDVKM. Trimming removed 3 bases at V and 3 bases at J, with 12 bases between. This CDR3 has 14 residues. The CDR3 loop reads CASSLGGRLYEQYF. The CDR3 nucleotides are TGTGCCAGCAGTTTGGGAGGCCGCCTCTACGAGCAGTACTTC.

The chain is built from TRBV5-4 and TRBJ2-6; TRBD1 aligns across 7 bases. V dropped 7 bases and J dropped 1; count of bases not matched to a gene: 8. There are 16 residues in the CDR3. Germline CDR1 reads SGHNT; CDR2 reads YYREEE (reference sequence). The CDR3 coding sequence is TGTGCCAGCCGGCCGGGACAGACGTCTGGGGCCAACGTCCTGACTTTC. It is translated as CASRPGQTSGANVLTF.

This clone has only one observation. This chain uses TRBV4-1 with TRBJ1-2; TRBD1 matches at 7 bases. Germline CDR1 and CDR2: MGHRA and YSYEKL. V lost 2 bases, J lost 8 bases, and 17 bases stayed unmatched. The CDR3 has 17 residues. CDR3 protein: CASSQRIRTGPSGGYTF. CDR3 nucleotide sequence: TGCGCCAGCAGCCAACGTATTAGGACAGGCCCCTCGGGGGGCTACACCTTC.

The chain combines TRBV4-2 with TRBJ2-7; D might be TRBD2 (6 bases). There are 15 residues in the CDR3. Trimming cost V 1 base and J 2 bases, with 12 bases left between them. CDR1 and CDR2 from the germline V gene are LGHNA and YNFKEQ. This CDR3 reads CASSQVSGVAYEQYF. The CDR3 coding sequence is TGTGCCAGCAGCCAAGTTTCGGGGGTCGCCTACGAGCAGTACTTC.

The V and J genes are TRBV7-8 and TRBJ1-1; no definite D call. The CDR3 runs to 14 residues. Trimming took 0 bases from V and 4 from J, leaving 9 bases between them. Looked up from germline, CDR1 is SGHVS and CDR2 is FQNEAQ. The DNA of the CDR3 is TGTGCCAGCAGCTTAGCGGCCGGGAGCACTGAAGCTTTCTTT. This gives the protein CASSLAAGSTEAFF.

This clone was detected a few times. The genes are TRBV5-6 and TRBJ2-7, with D possibly TRBD1 on 6 matching bases. V lost 3 bases and J 3 bases, leaving 13 bases between the germline ends. In germline, CDR1 is SGHDT, CDR2 YYEEEE. The CDR3 runs to 14 residues. Here the CDR3 DNA reads TGTGCCAGCAGCTCCGGGACACTTATCTACGAGCAGTACTTC. It specifies CASSSGTLIYEQYF.

This clone was seen only once. The V gene is TRBV6-1, the J gene TRBJ2-1; D remains ambiguous. The CDR3 totals 14 residues. CDR1 and CDR2 (germline): MNHNS, SASEGT. V was trimmed by 7 bases and J by 0 bases, leaving 10 bases between them. CDR3 region: CASTTSSSYNEQFF. The DNA for the CDR3 is TGTGCCAGCACGACTTCCAGCTCCTACAATGAGCAGTTCTTC.

The chain uses TRBV19 and TRBJ2-3; 8 bases map to TRBD1. After removal of 9 bases from V and 2 bases from J, the junction contained 7 bases not matched to a gene. CDR1 and CDR2 (germline): LNHDA, SQIVND (reference sequence). This CDR3 is built from 14 residues. CDR3 protein: CASGEQGVTDTQYF. CDR3 sequence (DNA): TGTGCCAGCGGGGAACAGGGGGTCACAGATACGCAGTATTTT.

The sample holds one count of this clone. This chain links TRBV4-3 with TRBJ2-7; possibly TRBD2 for D (5 bases). The V end lost 3 bases, the J end lost 5 bases, and 11 bases lay between the germline ends. Looked up from germline, CDR1 is LGHNA and CDR2 is YSLEER. This CDR3 contains 13 residues. The chain's CDR3 is CASSQSRGHEQYF. CDR3 DNA sequence: TGCGCCAGCAGCCAGTCCCGCGGGCACGAGCAGTACTTC.

The chain is built from TRBV5-1 and TRBJ2-3, with 8 positions matching TRBD2. Germline V CDR1 and CDR2: SGHRS, YFSETQ. This CDR3 comprises 17 residues. V lost 4 bases to trimming and J lost 0 bases; unmatched junction nucleotides: 10. CDR3 nucleotide sequence: TGCGCCAGCAGCCTCGGCGGGGGGACGCCTAGCACAGATACGCAGTATTTT. Translated: CASSLGGGTPSTDTQYF.